The source of this T cell receptor beta chain is a study of blood T cell repertoires in COVID-19. About the study: The cDNA or gDNA used as material had been derived from T cells, B-cell-depleted T cells, or PBMCs.

The CDR3 extends over 15 amino acids. The V gene end was trimmed by 4 bases and the J gene end by 3 bases; junction bases not matched to a gene: 8. The germline gives CDR1 SGDLS, CDR2 YYNGEE. Per the authors' pipeline: It was from reference gene primer amplification that nucleated cell counts were estimated. Assay: immunoSEQ multiplex PCR; the TCRdb copy retains only in-frame clones and omits some. V, J and clone size are those of that table, while D and trimming were read from the DNA. The data contain 310,000 or so clones, around 90% of them singletons. This sequence originates from a woman aged 18-29 years who had recovered from COVID-19. The specimen sequenced was PBMCs or T cells enriched from blood (not recorded which). The chain has TRBV9 and TRBJ1-1, with 8 bases lining up with TRBD1. The CDR3 DNA reads as TGTGCCAGCAGCCTAAGCAGGGGGCTCGACACTGAAGCTTTCTTT. Its protein is CASSLSRGLDTEAFF.